This T cell receptor (beta chain) was observed in a study of blood T cell repertoires in COVID-19. Study-wide context: From the United States, Italy and Spain came samples of acute and convalescent COVID-19. Nucleic acid was either cDNA or gDNA, and it came from T cells, B-cell-depleted T cells, or PBMCs.

Enrollment of patients from Seattle took place during active infection, with longitudinal follow-up. Per the authors' pipeline: Reference gene primer amplification yielded estimated nucleated cell counts. The protocol was immunoSEQ multiplex PCR, while the TCRdb copy is restricted to in-frame clones and leaves out a portion. That table supplies the V and J calls and clone size; D and trimming were determined from the DNA. The table shows some 150,000 clones, with around 80% occurring only once. The V and J ends lost 5 bases and 5 bases, in that order; junction bases with no gene match: 14. Germline loops: CDR1 MNHEY, CDR2 SMNVEV (reference sequence). CDR3 length equals 16 residues. Only one count was recorded for this clone.

Sequenced sample: peripheral blood. V usage is TRBV27 and J usage is TRBJ2-5; TRBD2 aligns across 7 bases. This clonotype was sampled from a woman between 65 and 79 years old with COVID-19, enrolled during active disease. The CDR3 spells CASSPRGAGTGETQYF. The CDR3 DNA sequence: TGTGCCAGCAGTCCAAGGGGAGCGGGAACGGGGGAGACCCAGTACTTC.